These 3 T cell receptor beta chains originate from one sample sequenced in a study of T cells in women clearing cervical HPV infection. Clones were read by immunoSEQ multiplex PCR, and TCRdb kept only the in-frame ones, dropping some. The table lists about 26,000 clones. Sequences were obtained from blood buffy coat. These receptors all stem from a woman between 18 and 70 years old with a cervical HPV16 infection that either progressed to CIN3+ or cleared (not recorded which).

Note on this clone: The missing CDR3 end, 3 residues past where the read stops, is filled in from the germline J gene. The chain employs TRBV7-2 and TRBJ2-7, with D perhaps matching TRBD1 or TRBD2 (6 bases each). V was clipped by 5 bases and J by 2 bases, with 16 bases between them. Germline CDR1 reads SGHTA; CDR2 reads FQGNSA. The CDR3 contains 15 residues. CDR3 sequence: CASSAGNRVAYEQYF. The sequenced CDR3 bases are TGTGCCAGCAGCGCGGGAAACAGGGTCGCCTACGAG.

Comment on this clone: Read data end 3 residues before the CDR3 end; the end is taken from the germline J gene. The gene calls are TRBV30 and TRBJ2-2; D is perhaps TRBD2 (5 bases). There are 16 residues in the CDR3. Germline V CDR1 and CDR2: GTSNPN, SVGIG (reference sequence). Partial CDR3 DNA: TGTGCCTGGAGTCGGACTCGTCCCGCAACTAATGAAAAG. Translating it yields CAWSRTRPATNEK. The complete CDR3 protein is CAWSRTRPATNEKLFF.

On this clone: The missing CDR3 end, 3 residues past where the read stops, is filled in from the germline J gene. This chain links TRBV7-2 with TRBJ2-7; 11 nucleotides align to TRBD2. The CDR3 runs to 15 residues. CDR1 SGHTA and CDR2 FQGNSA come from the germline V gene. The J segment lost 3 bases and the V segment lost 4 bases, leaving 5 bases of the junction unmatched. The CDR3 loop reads CASSSGLAGSYEQYF. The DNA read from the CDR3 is TGTGCCAGCAGCTCCGGACTAGCGGGTAGCTACGAG.